These T cell receptor beta chains were read from a single sample in a study of monozygotic twins with inflammatory bowel disease. TCRdb reanalyzed the 5' RACE reads and collapses them to one entry per CDR3 protein, without DNA. This sample's clone table lists about 150,000 distinct CDR3 sequences. Sequencing was performed on blood. The receptors come from a human donor with ulcerative colitis or Crohn's disease, or a healthy co-twin of an affected twin (not recorded which). Both conserved end residues are part of each CDR3.

j_call v_call cdr3_aa
TRBJ2-2 TRBV24-1 CATSQTTGTGGKTGELFF
TRBJ2-1 TRBV9 CASSVGGGGKFF
TRBJ2-1 TRBV12-3/TRBV12-4 CATSYGTSNNEQFF
TRBJ2-2 TRBV6-1 CASSPRDSAVTGELFF
TRBJ1-1 TRBV5-1 CASSLGTATEAFF
TRBJ2-6 TRBV20-1 CSGVGSGANVLTF
TRBJ2-5 TRBV20-1 CSAEEMRRPETQYF
TRBJ2-1 TRBV5-1 CASSWGLAGGPENNEQFF
TRBJ1-1 TRBV4-1 CASSQVLARSTEAFF
TRBJ2-5 TRBV7-9 CASSIGTVETQYF
TRBJ2-7 TRBV2 CASSEVPTGAEQYF
TRBJ1-2 TRBV7-9 CASTRGQAYGYTF
TRBJ2-5 TRBV5-1 CASSLAVSTGQETQYF
TRBJ2-3 TRBV20-1 CISHLGDTQYF
TRBJ2-5 TRBV15 CATSSHSDGATQYF
TRBJ1-4 TRBV28 CASSRQGLEKLFF
TRBJ1-3 TRBV5-1 CASSLRGSGNTIYF
TRBJ2-3 TRBV15 CATSSLRGADTQYF
TRBJ2-1 TRBV5-1 CASSLRLAGVYNEQFF
TRBJ2-2 TRBV11-2 CASSEVGGLMNTGELFF
TRBJ2-2 TRBV6-1 CASKGPRPGELFF
TRBJ1-5 TRBV5-1 CASSLVPGSNQPQHF
TRBJ1-1 TRBV7-9 CASSRRDVNTEAFF
TRBJ2-1 TRBV11-2 CASSLPQGLSYNEQFF
TRBJ1-2 TRBV7-2 CASSLGRTDGYTF
TRBJ2-6 TRBV29-1 CSVEHRETVSGANVLTF
TRBJ2-7 TRBV7-8 CASSFGQSSYEQYF
TRBJ1-1 TRBV6-2/TRBV6-3 CASSYTDTEAFF
TRBJ1-3 TRBV15 CATATGGSHSGNTIYF
TRBJ1-4 TRBV12-3/TRBV12-4 CASSHRENLNEKLFF
TRBJ1-4 TRBV29-1 CSVEEDGTKKLFF
TRBJ2-3 TRBV5-4 CASSRRTGVTDTQYF
TRBJ2-1 TRBV28 CASGLNGQFINEQFF
TRBJ2-6 TRBV29-1 CSVVRDSSGANVLTF
TRBJ1-1 TRBV20-1 CSAREGVWTEAFF
TRBJ2-2 TRBV7-2 CASSLVAAGMNTGELFF
TRBJ1-2 TRBV4-3 CASSQDLGFGYTF
TRBJ2-7 TRBV28 CASSLLGYEQYF
TRBJ2-2 TRBV4-3 CASSQFRNPRAGELFF
TRBJ1-1 TRBV7-2 CASSLRRLGDTEAFF
TRBJ2-7 TRBV25-1 CASSESAPAYEQYF
TRBJ2-1 TRBV20-1 CSARDPGRGWQFF
TRBJ2-1 TRBV11-2 CASSATYNEQFF
TRBJ1-2 TRBV15 CATSPRGPESYTF
TRBJ2-3 TRBV25-1 CASSELRAISTDTQYF
TRBJ1-5 TRBV28 CASSFHSGGINQPQHF
TRBJ2-7 TRBV20-1 CSADGLAGPQPTYEQYF
TRBJ2-3 TRBV7-2 CASSSTGWGSTDTQYF
TRBJ2-7 TRBV20-1 CSAREETPTLIYEQYF
TRBJ1-4 TRBV5-5 CASSRKTDGLLPEKLFF
TRBJ2-1 TRBV27 CASTGGGRIGSEQFF
TRBJ2-2 TRBV5-1 CASSSKTQYTGELFF
TRBJ2-5 TRBV5-1 CASSLGSRLAGEGETQYF
TRBJ2-1 TRBV20-1 CSAAPLGPYNEQFF
TRBJ1-1 TRBV28 CASSPSPGTGTDTEAFF